These 17 T cell receptor beta chains share one sample of origin, sequenced in a study of blood T cell repertoires in COVID-19. Data came from immunoSEQ multiplex PCR; TCRdb stores just in-frame clones and leaves some out. The repertoire includes about 300,000 clones, about nine tenths of them detected once, and 2.9% sits in the top ten. Sequencing used PBMCs or T cells enriched from blood (not recorded which). The origin of the receptors is a woman in her fifties or sixties who had been exposed to COVID-19.

This rearrangement joins TRBV19 to TRBJ2-3, with D tentatively TRBD2 (5 bases). The CDR3 loop spans 13 amino acids. Looked up from germline, CDR1 is LNHDA and CDR2 is SQIVND (reference sequence). V was pared by 1 base and J by 3 bases, with 5 bases between. The CDR3 protein is CASSIGRTDTQYF. The CDR3 DNA is TGTGCCAGTAGTATAGGGAGGACAGATACGCAGTATTTT.

The chain uses TRBV6-5 and TRBJ2-7; no reliable D call. From germline, CDR1 is MNHEY and CDR2 SVGAGI. V was shortened by 2 bases and J by 3 bases, with 8 bases between the two germline ends. This CDR3 region has 13 residues. The CDR3 DNA reads as TGTGCCAGCAGTTACCAGATCAGCTACGAGCAGTACTTC. This codes for CASSYQISYEQYF.

V usage is TRBV10-3 and J usage is TRBJ1-5; D not resolved. This CDR3 is built from 14 residues. V shed 10 bases and J shed 1 base, with 14 bases lying between them. The germline V gene encodes CDR1 ENHRY and CDR2 SYGVKD. CDR3 nucleotide sequence: TGTGCCAGCGGGGTCGAGGTCAGCAATCAGCCCCAGCATTTT. This gives the protein CASGVEVSNQPQHF.

The chain carries TRBV6-5 and TRBJ1-5, with a tentative D call TRBD1 (5 bases). The CDR3 runs 14 residues. Trimming pared 4 bases from V and 6 bases from J, leaving 13 bases between. CDR1 and CDR2 from the germline V gene are MNHEY and SVGAGI. CDR3 residues: CASSSQGISQPQHF. The CDR3 DNA is TGTGCCAGCAGTTCCCAGGGTATCAGTCAGCCCCAGCATTTT.

The gene calls are TRBV5-1 and TRBJ2-3; 10 bases fit TRBD1. This CDR3 is 16 amino acids long. Germline CDR1 reads SGHRS; CDR2 reads YFSETQ. With V trimmed by 4 bases and J by 8 bases, 13 bases remained unmatched. CDR3 in amino acids: CASSPTPGQGLGTQYF. The DNA of the CDR3 is TGCGCCAGCAGCCCTACTCCGGGACAGGGGTTAGGTACGCAGTATTTT.

The CDR3 sequence is CASSQLAGGDTGELFF. Written as DNA, the CDR3 is TGTGCCAGCAGCCAACTAGCGGGGGGCGACACCGGGGAGCTGTTTTTT. V is TRBV25-1 and J is TRBJ2-2, with 12 bases fitting TRBD2. Germline lookup yields CDR1 MGHDK and CDR2 SYGVNS. The ends lost 6 bases at V and 3 bases at J; junction bases unmatched: 5. The CDR3 contains 16 residues.

This chain joins TRBV11-2 and TRBJ2-1; 7 bases are a match to TRBD1. This CDR3 has 15 amino acids. Germline values: CDR1 SGHAT, CDR2 FQNNGV. The J segment lost 2 bases and the V segment lost 0 bases, leaving 1 base of the junction unmatched. The CDR3 is CASSLERGPYNEQFF. CDR3 DNA sequence: TGTGCCAGCAGCTTAGAGAGGGGGCCCTACAATGAGCAGTTCTTC.

On this clone: The sample holds other DNA sequences that translate to the same CDR3. The chain couples TRBV7-2 to TRBJ2-3, with 8 nucleotides matching TRBD2. CDR3 length: 15 amino acids. After removal of 2 bases from V and 3 bases from J, the junction contained 4 bases not matched to a gene. Per germline, CDR1 SGHTA and CDR2 FQGNSA. CDR3 sequence: CASSLRGGGTDTQYF. CDR3 nucleotide sequence: TGTGCCAGCAGCTTAAGGGGCGGGGGGACAGATACGCAGTATTTT.

V gene TRBV6-5 combines with J gene TRBJ1-2; 9 positions agree with TRBD1. With V trimmed by 8 bases and J by 5 bases, 6 bases remained unmatched. CDR3 size: 13 residues. Germline loops: CDR1 MNHEY, CDR2 SVGAGI. This CDR3 reads CASGQGTGYGYTF. As DNA, the CDR3 is TGTGCCAGCGGACAGGGGACAGGATATGGCTACACCTTC.

This clone was seen more than once but under ten times. The V gene is TRBV5-1, the J gene TRBJ1-5; 7 nucleotides align to TRBD1. Germline V gene sequence: CDR1 SGHRS, CDR2 YFSETQ. There are 14 residues in the CDR3. Trimming at V came to 2 bases and at J to 3 bases, leaving 2 bases not matched to a gene. The CDR3 DNA follows: TGCGCCAGCAGCTTCGGACAGGACAATCAGCCCCAGCATTTT. It is translated as CASSFGQDNQPQHF.

This rearrangement joins TRBV29-1 to TRBJ1-1; no reliable D call. CDR1 and CDR2 (germline): SQVTM, ANQGSEA. The CDR3 loop spans 10 amino acids. The V end lost 5 bases, the J end lost 8 bases, and 9 bases lay between the germline ends. CDR3: CSVSQIEAFF. CDR3 sequence (DNA): TGCAGCGTTTCGCAGATCGAAGCTTTCTTT.

This chain connects TRBV7-8 to TRBJ2-5; D may be TRBD2 (5 bases). V was shortened by 5 bases and J by 2 bases, with 15 bases between the two germline ends. From germline, CDR1 is SGHVS and CDR2 FQNEAQ. The CDR3 contains 15 residues. The CDR3 is CASSPRTGSQETQYF. The CDR3 DNA reads TGTGCCAGCAGCCCCCGGACTGGTTCACAAGAGACCCAGTACTTC. Full variable domain (missing parts from reference TRBV7-8 and TRBJ2-5): GAGVSQSPRYKVAKRGQDVALRCDPISGHVSLFWYQQALGQGPEFLTYFQNEAQLDKSGLPSDRFFAERPEGSVSTLKIQRTQQEDSAVYLCASSPRTGSQETQYFGPGTRLLVL.

This clone occurred once. The rearrangement uses TRBV2 and TRBJ2-7, with D uncertain. In germline, CDR1 is SNHLY, CDR2 FYNNEI. The CDR3 length is 14 residues. The V end was cut by 5 bases, the J end by 4 bases, with 15 bases between. The CDR3 nucleotides are TGTGCCAGCAGTCAAAATGGGCCCCTATACGAGCAGTACTTC. Its protein product is CASSQNGPLYEQYF.

The chain is built from TRBV7-8 and TRBJ2-2; TRBD2 matches at 14 bases. The J segment lost 7 bases and the V segment lost 5 bases, leaving 6 bases of the junction unmatched. From germline, CDR1 is SGHVS and CDR2 FQNEAQ. The CDR3 is 16 amino acids. CDR3 sequence reads: CASSPGLAGDHGELFF. CDR3 coding DNA: TGTGCCAGCAGCCCGGGACTAGCGGGGGATCACGGGGAGCTGTTTTTT.

V and J are TRBV10-3 and TRBJ2-5, with 7 bases fitting TRBD1. CDR1 and CDR2 from the germline V gene are ENHRY and SYGVKD. The V and J ends lost 6 bases and 0 bases, in that order; junction bases with no gene match: 10. There are 16 residues in the CDR3. CDR3 sequence reads: CAIRFTDRSNQETQYF. CDR3 sequence (DNA): TGTGCCATCAGATTTACGGACAGGTCTAACCAAGAGACCCAGTACTTC.

This clone has just one count. The J gene is TRBJ1-5, the V gene TRBV27, with TRBD1 matching 8 bases. The germline CDR1 and CDR2 sequences are MNHEY and SMNVEV (reference sequence). This CDR3 has 15 amino acids. J was trimmed by 7 bases and V by 6 bases; bases with no gene match: 11. The CDR3 loop is CASSLTDRGGQPQHF. The CDR3 region has the DNA TGTGCCAGCAGCTTAACTGACAGGGGAGGCCAGCCCCAGCATTTT.

This clone is a singleton in its sample. The chain uses TRBV5-1 and TRBJ2-3; 12 bases map to TRBD2. This CDR3 has 15 amino acids. V was pared by 7 bases and J by 2 bases, with 5 bases of the junction left unmatched. Germline CDR1 reads SGHRS; CDR2 reads YFSETQ. The DNA for the CDR3 is TGCGCCAGCCTCCCTAGCGGGGGGGACACAGATACGCAGTATTTT. Its protein product is CASLPSGGDTDTQYF. Drawing the rest from reference TRBV5-1 and TRBJ2-3, the complete variable domain is KAGVTQTPRYLIKTRGQQVTLSCSPISGHRSVSWYQQTPGQGLQFLFEYFSETQRNKGNFPGRFSGRQFSNSRSEMNVSTLELGDSALYLCASLPSGGDTDTQYFGPGTRLTVL.